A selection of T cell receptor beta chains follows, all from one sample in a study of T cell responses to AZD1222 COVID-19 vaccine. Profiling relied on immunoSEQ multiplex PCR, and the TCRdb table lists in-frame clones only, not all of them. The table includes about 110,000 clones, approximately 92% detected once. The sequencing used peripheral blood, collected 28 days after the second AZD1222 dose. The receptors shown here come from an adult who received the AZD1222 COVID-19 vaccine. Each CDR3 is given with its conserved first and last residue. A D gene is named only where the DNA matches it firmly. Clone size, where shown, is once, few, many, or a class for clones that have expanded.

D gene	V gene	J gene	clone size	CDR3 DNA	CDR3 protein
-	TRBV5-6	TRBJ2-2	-	TGTGCCAGCAGCTTGGTGGGACAGAACACCGGGGAGCTGTTTTTT	CASSLVGQNTGELFF
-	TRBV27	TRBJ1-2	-	TGTGCCAGCAGTTATACAGGGCCTAACTATGGCTACACCTTC	CASSYTGPNYGYTF
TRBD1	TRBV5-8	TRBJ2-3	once	TGTGCCAGCAGCTTGTCAGGGGGATACACAGATACGCAGTATTTT	CASSLSGGYTDTQYF
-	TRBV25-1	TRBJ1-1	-	TGTGCCAGCAGTGAATTTAAGGGGTTGGGCACTGAAGCTTTCTTT	CASSEFKGLGTEAFF
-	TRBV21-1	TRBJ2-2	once	TGTGCCAGCAGCAAAGCGCAATTCTCGACAGGTAGGGAGCTGTTTTTT	CASSKAQFSTGRELFF
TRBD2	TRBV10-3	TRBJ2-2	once	TGTGCCATCAGACCGGGGGGGGACACCGGGGAGCTGTTTTTT	CAIRPGGDTGELFF
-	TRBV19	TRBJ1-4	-	TGTGCCAGTAGTAGGGGACGCTATAATGAAAAACTGTTTTTT	CASSRGRYNEKLFF
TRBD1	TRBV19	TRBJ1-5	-	TGTGCCAGTCCAGGGGGGGGACCAACTGGCAATCAGCCCCAGCATTTT	CASPGGGPTGNQPQHF
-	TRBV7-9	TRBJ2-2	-	TGTGCCAGCAGTTCGGGCACCGGGGAGCTGTTTTTT	CASSSGTGELFF
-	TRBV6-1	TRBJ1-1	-	TGTGCCAGCAGTGAAAATGGGGTTAGGAACACTGAAGCTTTCTTT	CASSENGVRNTEAFF
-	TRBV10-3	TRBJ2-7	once	TGTGCCATCAGTGAGAGCAGGGTTCCGTGGGAGCAGTACTTC	CAISESRVPWEQYF
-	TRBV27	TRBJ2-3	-	TGTGCCAGCAGTTTCCGTAGACTAGAACTAAGCACAGATACGCAGTATTTT	CASSFRRLELSTDTQYF
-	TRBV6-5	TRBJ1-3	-	TGTGCCAGCAGTTTAATACCGGAGGACACCATATATTTT	CASSLIPEDTIYF
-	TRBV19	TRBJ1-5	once	TGTGCCAGTAAGGACCCGGGCAATCAGCCCCAGCATTTT	CASKDPGNQPQHF
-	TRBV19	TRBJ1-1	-	TGTGCCAGTAGCGAGCAGGAGGGGGGCACTGAAGCTTTCTTT	CASSEQEGGTEAFF
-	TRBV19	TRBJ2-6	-	TGTGCCAGTAGGGAACTCCGGGACACTCGCTCTGGGGCCAACGTCCTGACTTTC	CASRELRDTRSGANVLTF
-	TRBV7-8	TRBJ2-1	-	TGTGCCAGCTCCTCCCGGGGGACTTCCTACAATGAGCAGTTCTTC	CASSSRGTSYNEQFF
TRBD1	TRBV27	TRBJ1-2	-	TGTGCCAGCAGCCCAGGGGGCGGGTATGGCTACACCTTC	CASSPGGGYGYTF
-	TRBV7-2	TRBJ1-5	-	TGTGCCAGCAGCTTAGGAGGGAATTTGTACAATCAGCCCCAGCATTTT	CASSLGGNLYNQPQHF
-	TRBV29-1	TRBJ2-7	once	TGCAGCGTTTGCACCGGGACCCTAGGGAACGAGCAGTACTTC	CSVCTGTLGNEQYF